This T cell receptor beta chain appears in the sequencing data of a study of sequential checkpoint blockade in melanoma. Treatment indicated: randomized to nivolumab then ipilimumab (arm A) or the reverse (arm B). PBMC sorting kept live CD3+CD8+ cells without CD19 or CD56. CDR3 length: 14 amino acids. Germline V gives CDR1 SGHTA, CDR2 FQGNSA. Trimming removed 2 bases at V and 4 bases at J, with 11 bases between. Some clones are missing from TCRdb's copy, which holds only in-frame ones; the method was immunoSEQ multiplex PCR. The data show more than 20,000 clones, roughly 82% seen once. The sequencing used CD8+ T cells sorted from blood (inferred from file names), collected from a patient given nivolumab and ipilimumab in sequence. The rearrangement joins TRBV7-2 to TRBJ1-2; weak D call: TRBD1 (6 bases). This clonotype originated in a human donor with melanoma. CDR3 sequence reads: CASSLNRDVYGYTF. The CDR3, as DNA: TGTGCCAGCAGCTTAAACAGGGACGTCTATGGCTACACCTTC.